The 24 T cell receptor beta chains presented below share a single source sample, sequenced in a study of blood T cells in healthy people across ages. A J-beta primer mix and a sample-barcoded 5' primer were used in a second PCR of roughly 6 to 12 cycles. From the 5' RACE reads, TCRdb called clonotypes with MiXCR, one entry per CDR3 protein. The sample includes around 800,000 distinct CDR3 sequences, under 30% of them seen just once. This sample also appeared in a second study, on T cells of mothers and their children.

The sequenced sample was blood. These receptors were collected from a boy between 10 and 17 years old in good health.

A word on this clonotype: At one boundary the junction diverges from the germline segment, which might be a read error. V gene TRBV2 combines with J gene TRBJ1-4, with TRBD1 matching over 7 bases. The CDR3 consists of 16 residues. The germline CDR1 and CDR2 sequences are SNHLY and FYNNEI. The CDR3 DNA sequence: TGTGCCAGCAATGGAGGAACGACAGGGAGGGGCGAAAAACCGTTTTTT. This gives the protein CASNGGTTGRGEKPFF.

This clonotype was counted a few times. The chain employs TRBV27 and TRBJ1-4; D is undetermined. The germline gives CDR1 MNHEY, CDR2 SMNVEV (reference sequence). The V and J ends lost 5 bases and 4 bases respectively, with 17 bases between them. This CDR3 contains 16 residues. The CDR3 nucleotides read TGTGCCAGCAGTCCGACTCGGGCCCGTAATAATGAAAAACTGTTTTTT. Encoded protein: CASSPTRARNNEKLFF.

In its sample, this clonotype was seen a few times. The chain combines TRBV4-2 with TRBJ2-7; D is undetermined. V was trimmed by 2 bases and J by 0 bases, leaving 14 bases between them. The CDR3 length is 16 residues. Germline assignment: CDR1 LGHNA and CDR2 YNFKEQ. CDR3: CASSQSRRNVSYEQYF. Written as DNA, the CDR3 is TGTGCCAGCAGCCAATCCCGGCGGAACGTCTCCTACGAGCAGTACTTC.

The genes are TRBV2 and TRBJ1-4, with D tentatively TRBD1 (5 bases). CDR1 and CDR2 (germline): SNHLY, FYNNEI. This CDR3 has 14 amino acids. The V end lost 5 bases, the J end lost 6 bases, and 13 bases lay between the germline ends. The CDR3 loop is CASSSGRDDEKLFF. CDR3 DNA: TGTGCCAGCAGTTCTGGACGGGACGATGAAAAACTGTTTTTT.

The chain joins TRBV20-1 to TRBJ2-1, with D unclear. The J call may not be correct, given that the DNA end is closer to TRBJ2-7. This CDR3 is 12 amino acids long. The V gene's germline CDR1 is DFQATT and CDR2 SNEGSKA (reference sequence). CDR3 in amino acids: CSARDPLYEQYF. CDR3 nucleotide sequence: TGCAGTGCTAGAGATCCGCTGTACGAGCAGTACTTC.

As to this clonotype: Germline is not matched at one junction end, which may reflect a read error. V and J are TRBV24-1 and TRBJ2-3; D is undetermined. The CDR3 length is 16 residues. The V gene's germline CDR1 is KGHDR and CDR2 SFDVKD. The CDR3 bases are TGTGTCACCAGTGACCCCTCGTTTCGCCCCCCAGATACGCAGTATTTT. Translating gives CVTSDPSFRPPDTQYF.

This clonotype has just a few counts. V and J are TRBV6-6 and TRBJ1-4; TRBD1 is a possible D gene (6 bases). This CDR3 has 13 residues. Trimming took off 2 bases at V and 8 bases at J, with 9 bases between the two ends. Germline-derived CDR1 and CDR2 are MNHNY and SVGAGI (reference sequence). This CDR3 is CASSYTGREKLFF. The DNA of the CDR3 is TGTGCCAGCAGTTACACAGGGAGGGAAAAACTGTTTTTT.

The chain has TRBV9 and TRBJ2-5; 12 nucleotides align to TRBD2. CDR3 size: 16 residues. Germline trimming cut 2 bases from V and 4 bases from J; bases unmatched to any gene: 6. CDR1 and CDR2 (germline): SGDLS, YYNGEE. The CDR3 spells CASSVGLAGLRETQYF. The CDR3 DNA reads TGTGCCAGCAGCGTTGGACTAGCGGGGTTGAGAGAGACCCAGTACTTC.

J is TRBJ1-2 and V is TRBV28; D is unresolved. V was trimmed by 4 bases and J by 3 bases, leaving 18 bases between them. This CDR3 region has 16 residues. Germline V gives CDR1 MDHEN, CDR2 SYDVKM. This CDR3 reads CASSWKIKKHHYGYTF. CDR3 bases: TGTGCCAGCAGTTGGAAAATAAAAAAGCACCACTATGGCTACACCTTC.

This clonotype was detected only a few times. This chain connects TRBV12-3 or TRBV12-4 to TRBJ1-2; 8 bases match TRBD1. V shed 5 bases, J shed 0 bases, and the junction held 2 bases outside the gene matches. The CDR3 has 14 residues. The CDR3 nucleotides read TGTGCCAGCAGTGACAGGGGTTCTAACTATGGCTACACCTTC. It yields the protein CASSDRGSNYGYTF.

The chain employs TRBV20-1 and TRBJ2-1; 14 positions agree with TRBD2. The V gene's germline CDR1 is DFQATT and CDR2 SNEGSKA (reference sequence). This CDR3 is built from 15 residues. V trimming: 6 bases; J trimming: 7 bases; junction bases outside the gene matches: 8. The CDR3 DNA reads TGCAGTGCCGCTAGTGGGACTAGCGGGGGAAATGAGCAGTTCTTC. Translated: CSAASGTSGGNEQFF.

The rearrangement links TRBV29-1 to TRBJ2-1; 7 bases align to TRBD2. With V trimmed by 6 bases and J by 10 bases, 6 bases remained unmatched. Germline CDR1 reads SQVTM; CDR2 reads ANQGSEA. This CDR3 is built from 11 residues. The CDR3 region is CSVETSVEQFF. The CDR3 nucleotides read TGCAGCGTGGAAACTAGCGTCGAGCAGTTCTTC.

This clonotype was found a few times. Compared with germline, one end of the junction differs, possibly owing to a read error. The V gene is TRBV13, the J gene TRBJ2-7; D ambiguous. The V gene's germline CDR1 is PRHDT and CDR2 FYEKMQ (reference sequence). CDR3 size: 12 residues. CDR3 nucleotides: TGTGCCAGCAGCTTGCGTTCGAGCGAGCGGTACTTC. It specifies CASSLRSSERYF. Together with reference TRBV13 and TRBJ2-7, the CDR3 gives the full variable domain: AAGVIQSPRHLIKEKRETATLKCYPIPRHDTVYWYQQGPGQDPQFLISFYEKMQSDKGSIPDRFSAQQFSDYHSELNMSSLELGDSALYFCASSLRSSERYFGPGTRLTVT.

With respect to this clonotype: The conserved phenylalanine or tryptophan normally closing the CDR3 is absent here, so this likely arose from a read error. The chain has TRBV7-9 and TRBJ1-4, with 8 positions matching TRBD1. The CDR3 covers 15 residues. The trim removed 3 bases at V and 8 bases at J, leaving 8 bases unmatched. Germline V gives CDR1 SEHNR, CDR2 FQNEAQ (reference sequence). In DNA form, the CDR3 reads TGTGCCAGCAGCTTCGGACAGGGCGATGGGGAAAAACTGTTTTCT. It encodes CASSFGQGDGEKLFS.

The chain joins TRBV9 to TRBJ2-2; 8 bases agree with TRBD1. V shed 2 bases, J shed 2 bases, and the junction held 5 bases outside the gene matches. Germline V gene data show CDR1 as SGDLS and CDR2 as YYNGEE. This CDR3 comprises 16 residues. CDR3 DNA sequence: TGTGCCAGCAGCGTGTTCAGGGGGCCTAACACCGGGGAGCTGTTTTTT. Translating gives CASSVFRGPNTGELFF.

A few counts support this clonotype. The chain carries TRBV14 and TRBJ2-5; D uncertain. V lost 2 bases to trimming and J lost 0 bases, with 10 bases between them. CDR1 is SGHDN, CDR2 FVKESK, per germline. CDR3 size: 15 residues. CDR3 in DNA: TGTGCCAGCAGCCAAACAGACTGGTACCAAGAGACCCAGTACTTC. It codes for CASSQTDWYQETQYF. The variable domain in full, completed from reference TRBV14 and TRBJ2-5, reads EAGVTQFPSHSVIEKGQTVTLRCDPISGHDNLYWYRRVMGKEIKFLLHFVKESKQDESGMPNNRFLAERTGGTYSTLKVQPAELEDSGVYFCASSQTDWYQETQYFGPGTRLLVL.

The rearrangement links TRBV4-2 to TRBJ2-4; 11 bases align to TRBD1. This CDR3 spans 16 amino acids. Germline trimming cut 5 bases from V and 4 bases from J; bases unmatched to any gene: 7. Germline V CDR1 and CDR2: LGHNA, YNFKEQ. CDR3 DNA: TGTGCCAGCAGCAAGGGACAGGGGGTACAAAAAAACATTCAGTACTTC. As protein: CASSKGQGVQKNIQYF.

This clonotype was seen a few times. The chain employs TRBV7-2 and TRBJ1-3; D possibly corresponds to TRBD1 (5 bases). CDR1 and CDR2 (germline): SGHTA, FQGNSA. V lost 3 bases and J 0 bases, leaving 15 bases between the germline ends. The CDR3 is 17 amino acids. In DNA, the CDR3 is TGTGCCAGCAGCTTTGGTGGGGGAACCTACTCTGGAAACACCATATATTTT. Translation gives CASSFGGGTYSGNTIYF.

This clonotype has only a few counts. Germline and junction disagree at one end, which may indicate a read error. This chain uses TRBV29-1 with TRBJ1-1, with D unresolved. CDR1 SQVTM and CDR2 ANQGSEA come from the germline V gene. The CDR3 length is 10 residues. In DNA form, the CDR3 reads TGCAGCGTTGTCGTCGACCCGGTACTCTTT. Amino acids: CSVVVDPVLF.

The J gene is TRBJ2-1, the V gene TRBV20-1; unclear D gene. This CDR3 comprises 15 residues. CDR1 and CDR2 (germline): DFQATT, SNEGSKA (reference sequence). Trimming took 4 bases from V and 0 from J, leaving 13 bases between them. CDR3 DNA: TGCAGTGCTATAACTCGCCAGAGCTCCTACAATGAGCAGTTCTTC. Amino acid sequence: CSAITRQSSYNEQFF.

The rearrangement links TRBV5-1 to TRBJ1-2; a weak D match, TRBD1 (6 bases). The V gene's germline CDR1 is SGHRS and CDR2 YFSETQ. V was pared by 1 base and J by 12 bases, with 16 bases between. The CDR3 is 13 residues long. The CDR3 sequence: CASSLRRWGPDTF. The CDR3 DNA reads as TGCGCCAGCAGCTTGCGCCGCTGGGGGCCGGACACCTTC.

The CDR3, as DNA: TGTGCCACCAGTCCCAGTCTAACAGATACGCAGTATTTT. Protein sequence: CATSPSLTDTQYF. The V call is TRBV24-1, the J call TRBJ2-3, with D unclear. Germline CDR1 and CDR2: KGHDR and SFDVKD. CDR3 length: 13 residues. V was shortened by 6 bases and J by 3 bases, with 9 bases between the two germline ends.

The V gene is TRBV28, the J gene TRBJ2-5; D gene ambiguous. The DNA end is more similar to TRBJ2-7, so the J call may be wrong. The CDR3 loop spans 13 amino acids. The germline gives CDR1 MDHEN, CDR2 SYDVKM. In DNA, the CDR3 is TGTGCCAGCAGTCCCGGAAGGTCGGACGAGCAGTACTTC. Encoded protein: CASSPGRSDEQYF.

The chain uses TRBV7-8 and TRBJ2-1; tentatively, D is TRBD1 (6 bases). The CDR3 is 16 amino acids. Germline CDR1 and CDR2: SGHVS and FQNEAQ. With 4 bases removed from V and 4 bases from J, the gap between germline ends came to 17 bases. CDR3 nucleotides: TGTGCCAGCAGCTCCTACTGGGGGCCAGGATACAATGAGCAGTTCTTC. It codes for CASSSYWGPGYNEQFF.